The clone carrying this TCR beta chain was recorded once. The age range of participants was about 18 to 95 years, with residence in about 25 US areas. The V gene's germline CDR1 is SGHNT and CDR2 YENEEA. V was clipped by 1 base and J by 5 bases; unmatched bases: 6. The CDR3 loop spans 16 amino acids. The entry originates in a study of blood T cell repertoires in COVID-19. Turning to the study itself: Researchers got acute and convalescent COVID-19 samples from the United States, Italy and Spain.

Some clones are missing from TCRdb's copy, which holds only in-frame ones; the method was immunoSEQ multiplex PCR. Among some 160,000 clones listed, approximately 81% were seen once. The chain is built from TRBV11-3 and TRBJ2-3; 10 bases agree with TRBD2. The source of this sequence is a woman aged 50 to 60 who had recovered from COVID-19. Sample: PBMCs or T cells enriched from blood (not recorded which). CDR3 in amino acids: CASSLGSAGGLDTQYF. Here the CDR3 DNA reads TGTGCCAGCAGCTTAGGCTCAGCGGGGGGGCTAGATACGCAGTATTTT.